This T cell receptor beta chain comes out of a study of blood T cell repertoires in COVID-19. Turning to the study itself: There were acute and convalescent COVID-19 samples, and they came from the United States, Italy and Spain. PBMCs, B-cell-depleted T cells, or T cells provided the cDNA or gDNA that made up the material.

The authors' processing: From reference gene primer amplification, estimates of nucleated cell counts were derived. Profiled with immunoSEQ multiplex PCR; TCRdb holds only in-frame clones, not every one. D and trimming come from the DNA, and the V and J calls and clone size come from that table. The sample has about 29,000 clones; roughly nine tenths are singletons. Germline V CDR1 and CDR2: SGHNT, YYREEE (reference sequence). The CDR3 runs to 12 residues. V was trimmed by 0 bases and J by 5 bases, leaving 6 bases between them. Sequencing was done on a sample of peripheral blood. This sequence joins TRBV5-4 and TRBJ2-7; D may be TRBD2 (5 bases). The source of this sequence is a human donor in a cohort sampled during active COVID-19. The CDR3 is CASSLGGDEQYF. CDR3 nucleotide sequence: TGTGCCAGCAGCTTGGGGGGAGACGAGCAGTACTTC.